This T cell receptor (beta chain) emerged from a study of blood T cell repertoires in COVID-19 (dated by TCRdb to the early 2020s). Concerning the study at large: Samples covering the acute and convalescent phases of COVID-19 were provided by collaborators in the United States, Italy and Spain. The material from the prospective study consisted of cDNA or gDNA derived from T cells, B-cell-depleted T cells, or PBMCs. Deeply sampled blood TCRbeta repertoires from subjects exposed to, actively infected with, or recovered from COVID-19 were included in the dataset. The repertoires were released in a freely available public database meant as a resource for research on the immune response to SARS-CoV-2. The samples were drawn from two sources: the first 160 participants of the ongoing ImmuneRACE study, and approximately 1,300 subjects contributed by 6 global collaborators. A de-identified subject ID, COVID-19 status, age in years and sex were almost always included in the sample metadata. Where available, HLA class I and class II types were taken from metadata supplied by the sample provider and were not determined by assay-based typing.

Points on this clone: What antigen it recognizes has not been identified. It has no much larger one-base neighbor in the sample; base qualities were not kept.

The collaborating institutions used their own protocols to collect whole blood in K2EDTA tubes. For TCRbeta analysis, collaborators shipped samples in one of three forms: frozen whole blood, isolated PBMCs, or DNA extracted from either of those sample types. TCRbeta CDR3 regions were amplified from genomic DNA by means of the immunoSEQ Assay, a bias-controlled multiplex PCR. In the source study's methods: Within the assay, amplification of reference gene primers was used to estimate how many nucleated cells each sample contained. To quantify the absolute abundance of each unique TCRbeta CDR3 rearrangement, sequence reads were collapsed and filtered. Productive Simpson clonality was computed per sample as the square root of Simpson's diversity index over productive rearrangements. The table was pulled from immuneACCESS by TCRdb, which kept in-frame rearrangements only. Such tables lose some clones; where checked, under half of the loss comes from unresolved V genes, and the rest has no known cause. V, J and clone size reflect that table, while D and trimming were determined from the DNA. The sample table contains over 110,000 clones; only one count was recorded for about four fifths of them. The top ten clonotypes cover around 12% of the sample.

Including cysteine and phenylalanine, the CDR3 has 16 amino acids. Kept here is only the CDR3 DNA, which spans 48 bases and is read in frame from base 1. The V and J ends are trimmed by 4 bases and 0 bases, leaving 10 bases between them. Looking up the germline V gene (reference sequence) yields CDR1 LGHDT and CDR2 YNNKEL. Study-wide conclusions, independent of this receptor: How much clinical and demographic metadata was included differed by source and by participant, and the metadata was provided uncurated.

The source of this sequence is an elderly man with acute or convalescent COVID-19. Sequenced: peripheral blood. This receptor chain uses TRBV3-1 (or the pseudogene TRBV3-2) and TRBJ1-6; a tentative D call is TRBD1 (5 bases match). The CDR3: CASSRDWSSYNSPLHF. The nucleotide sequence reads as follows: TGTGCCAGCAGCCGGGACTGGAGCTCCTATAATTCACCCCTCCACTTT.